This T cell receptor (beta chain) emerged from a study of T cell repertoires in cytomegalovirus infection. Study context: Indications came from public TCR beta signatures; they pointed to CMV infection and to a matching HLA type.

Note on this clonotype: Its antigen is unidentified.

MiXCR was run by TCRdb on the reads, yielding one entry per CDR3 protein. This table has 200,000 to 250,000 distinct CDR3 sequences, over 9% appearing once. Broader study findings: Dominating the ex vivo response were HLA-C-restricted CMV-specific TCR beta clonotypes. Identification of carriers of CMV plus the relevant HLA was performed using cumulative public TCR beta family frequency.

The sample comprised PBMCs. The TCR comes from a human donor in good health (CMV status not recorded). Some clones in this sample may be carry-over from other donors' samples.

The CDR3 coding sequence is TGTGCCAGCAGCTTATCTAGTATAGGGGGACTAGCGGGTAGCGATGAGCAGTTCTTC. Translation: CASSLSSIGGLAGSDEQFF. The chain couples TRBV7-3 to TRBJ2-1; 12 nucleotides align to TRBD2. The CDR3 totals 19 residues. Germline CDR1 reads SGHTA; CDR2 reads FQGTGA. J gave up 8 bases and V 2 bases, and 16 bases lay outside the gene matches.